This T cell receptor (beta chain) was observed in a study of OX40 agonist ivuxolimab in advanced cancers. This CDR3 contains 12 residues. Germline CDR1 is SGHAT and CDR2 is FQNNGV. V trimming: 5 bases; J trimming: 12 bases; junction bases outside the gene matches: 3. Sequencing used immunoSEQ multiplex PCR; TCRdb keeps in-frame clones, though not all of them. The profile shows about 50,000 clones, approximately 80% of them singletons. This chain joins TRBV11-2 and TRBJ2-1, with TRBD2 matching over 11 bases. This clonotype was sampled from an adult with an advanced solid tumor such as melanoma, head and neck, liver or kidney cancer. The sample was CD4+ or CD8+ T cells sorted from blood, taken in a trial of the OX40 agonist ivuxolimab. The CDR3 coding sequence is TGTGCCAGCAGCCTAGCGGGAGGCCCGCAGTTCTTC. Encoded protein: CASSLAGGPQFF. The entire variable domain, with the rest obtained from reference TRBV11-2 and TRBJ2-1, is as follows: EAGVAQSPRYKIIEKRQSVAFWCNPISGHATLYWYQQILGQGPKLLIQFQNNGVVDDSQLPKDRFSAERLKGVDSTLKIQPAKLEDSAVYLCASSLAGGPQFFGPGTRLTVL.